These 9 T cell receptor beta chains originate from one sample sequenced in a study of cytomegalovirus exposure and HLA in healthy donors. Amplification used 60 Vbeta primers and 13 Jbeta primers. The table came from immunoSEQ multiplex PCR; TCRdb's copy has only in-frame clones and leaves some out. The profile covers 150,000 to 200,000 clones, with just under 85% appearing a single time and around 4.8% taken by the ten largest. The sample taken for sequencing was PBMCs. The origin of the receptors is a girl aged 10-17 years in good health and CMV-seropositive.

The chain couples TRBV5-1 to TRBJ1-4; D is unresolved. In germline, CDR1 is SGHRS, CDR2 YFSETQ. The CDR3 totals 15 residues. Between the trimmed V and J ends, which lost 4 bases and 4 bases, there was a span of 14 bases. The CDR3 DNA reads TGCGCCAGCAGCCCCGGTGGAGGCCTTAATGAAAAACTGTTTTTT. This encodes CASSPGGGLNEKLFF.

The CDR3 nucleotides are TGTGCCAGCAGAACTGTACAGGGCCCCCTCTATGGCTACACCTTC. It yields the protein CASRTVQGPLYGYTF. This sequence joins TRBV7-2 and TRBJ1-2, with D tentatively TRBD1 (6 bases). Germline assignment: CDR1 SGHTA and CDR2 FQGNSA. The CDR3 has 15 amino acids. V was shortened by 6 bases and J by 4 bases, with 18 bases between the two germline ends.

This chain joins TRBV11-2 and TRBJ2-3; 13 bases map to TRBD2. The V gene end was trimmed by 4 bases and the J gene end by 9 bases; junction bases not matched to a gene: 7. The CDR3 covers 15 residues. Germline CDR1 SGHAT, CDR2 FQNNGV. The CDR3 reads CASSSRTSGGITQYF. The CDR3 DNA reads as TGTGCCAGCAGCTCGAGGACTAGCGGGGGTATCACGCAGTATTTT.

This clone was seen just once. The J gene is TRBJ1-2, the V gene TRBV7-9; 7 bases align to TRBD1. Germline V lookup: CDR1 SEHNR, CDR2 FQNEAQ (reference sequence). CDR3 length: 14 residues. With 5 bases clipped from V and 4 bases from J, the junction kept 7 bases outside the gene matches. CDR3 region: CASSKWDSRYGYTF. The CDR3 bases are TGTGCCAGCAGCAAATGGGACAGTCGCTATGGCTACACCTTC.

V gene TRBV6-5 combines with J gene TRBJ2-7; 7 bases are a match to TRBD2. Looked up from germline, CDR1 is MNHEY and CDR2 is SVGAGI. CDR3 length: 14 amino acids. V lost 6 bases, J lost 1 base, and 6 bases stayed unmatched. The CDR3 loop is CASSPPAGSYEQYF. CDR3 DNA: TGTGCCAGCAGCCCGCCAGCGGGGTCCTACGAGCAGTACTTC.

The chain carries TRBV29-1 and TRBJ2-5; TRBD2 aligns across 8 bases. From germline, CDR1 is SQVTM and CDR2 ANQGSEA. The CDR3 length is 13 residues. The J segment lost 11 bases and the V segment lost 5 bases, leaving 13 bases of the junction unmatched. CDR3 sequence reads: CSVIERGNREQYF. In DNA, the CDR3 is TGCAGCGTTATCGAGCGGGGGAATCGTGAGCAGTACTTC.

In its sample, this clone was seen a few times. The chain is built from TRBV20-1 and TRBJ2-1; possible D gene TRBD1, 8 bases. The V gene's germline CDR1 is DFQATT and CDR2 SNEGSKA (reference sequence). CDR3 length: 11 amino acids. Here the CDR3 reads CRTGGGNEQFF. The CDR3 DNA reads TGCAGAACAGGGGGGGGGAATGAGCAGTTCTTC.

This chain uses TRBV5-1 with TRBJ1-2, with 8 bases lining up with TRBD1. The germline V gene encodes CDR1 SGHRS and CDR2 YFSETQ. The CDR3 runs 15 residues. V gave up 0 bases and J gave up 4 bases; unmatched junction bases: 5. CDR3 bases: TGCGCCAGCAGCTTGGATGGACAGGGTAGCTATGGCTACACCTTC. Translating gives CASSLDGQGSYGYTF. Using reference TRBV5-1 and TRBJ1-2 for the parts outside the CDR3, the full variable domain is KAGVTQTPRYLIKTRGQQVTLSCSPISGHRSVSWYQQTPGQGLQFLFEYFSETQRNKGNFPGRFSGRQFSNSRSEMNVSTLELGDSALYLCASSLDGQGSYGYTFGSGTRLTVV.

The J gene is TRBJ1-1, the V gene TRBV19; D is perhaps TRBD1 (5 bases). Germline values: CDR1 LNHDA, CDR2 SQIVND (reference sequence). V dropped 5 bases and J dropped 8 bases, with 6 bases sitting between them. This CDR3 is built from 10 residues. In nucleotides, the CDR3 is TGTGCCAGTAGTGGGGCGGAAGCTTTCTTT. Protein sequence: CASSGAEAFF.